Each of the 24 T cell receptor beta chains below was sequenced from the same sample in a study of metastatic and nonmetastatic thyroid tumors. Patients had received no treatment of any kind before thyroid surgery. Using MiXCR, TCRdb re-called clones from the PCR reads. The sample carries 50,000 or so clones, roughly 15% recorded once. The sample was blood. The receptors derive from a female donor with papillary thyroid cancer or a benign thyroid nodule (not recorded which). Some clones in this sample may be carry-over from other donors' samples.

The CDR3 protein is CASRRDPGGYTQYF. As DNA, the CDR3 is TGTGCCAGCAGGCGGGACCCCGGCGGATATACGCAGTATTTT. The chain couples TRBV12-3 or TRBV12-4 to TRBJ2-3; D is possibly TRBD2 (6 bases). The V gene lost 6 bases and the J gene lost 7 bases, with 17 bases spanning the gap. There are 14 residues in the CDR3.

This clone turned up a few times. The chain has TRBV6-5 and TRBJ2-3, with D possibly matching TRBD1 (6 bases). This CDR3 region has 12 residues. With 7 bases removed from V and 5 bases from J, the gap between germline ends came to 10 bases. Germline CDR1 MNHEY, CDR2 SVGAGI. The chain's CDR3 is CASTLGGDTQYF. The CDR3 DNA follows: TGTGCCAGCACGTTAGGGGGAGATACGCAGTATTTT.

This clone was detected many times. The chain uses TRBV30 and TRBJ1-4; D gene unclear. Germline V gene data show CDR1 as GTSNPN and CDR2 as SVGIG (reference sequence). This CDR3 is 13 amino acids long. V was pared by 0 bases and J by 3 bases, with 5 bases between. The CDR3 region is CAWSVGANEKLFF. CDR3 DNA: TGTGCCTGGAGTGTCGGGGCTAATGAAAAACTGTTTTTT.

In this sample, this clone turned up many times. This rearrangement joins TRBV20-1 to TRBJ1-2; 10 bases match TRBD1. Germline trimming cut 6 bases from V and 7 bases from J; bases unmatched to any gene: 26. Germline lookup yields CDR1 DFQATT and CDR2 SNEGSKA (reference sequence). This CDR3 is 19 amino acids long. The DNA for the CDR3 is TGCAGTGCCAAGACGACCCTTCCGGGACAGGGGCCACCTGGGGGTGGCTACACCTTC. The encoded protein is CSAKTTLPGQGPPGGGYTF.

This clone has ten or more counts. J is TRBJ2-3 and V is TRBV20-1; 9 bases map to TRBD1. CDR1 and CDR2 (germline): DFQATT, SNEGSKA (reference sequence). J lost 5 bases, V lost 5 bases, and 8 bases had no gene match. The CDR3 is made up of 14 amino acids. The CDR3 DNA reads TGCAGTGCTCCCGGGACAGGGTATGTAGATACGCAGTATTTT. Protein: CSAPGTGYVDTQYF.

This clone was picked up many times. The chain employs TRBV19 and TRBJ2-7; 7 bases align to TRBD1. The CDR3 has 16 amino acids. J was trimmed by 0 bases and V by 3 bases; bases with no gene match: 8. CDR1 and CDR2 from the germline V gene are LNHDA and SQIVND (reference sequence). The CDR3 here is CASSITGTASSYEQYF. The CDR3 coding sequence is TGTGCCAGTAGTATTACCGGGACAGCAAGCTCCTACGAGCAGTACTTC.

The table lists this clone with many counts. This may come from a read error, since a much larger clone is one base off. Other DNA sequences in this specimen translate into the identical CDR3. DNA for the CDR3: TGTGCCAGCAGCGGAGGATCGGGGAGTGCGGTTCAGCCCCAGCATTTT. Its protein product is CASSGGSGSAVQPQHF. V gene TRBV6-1 combines with J gene TRBJ1-5; no clear D gene. The CDR3 contains 16 residues. Germline V gene data show CDR1 as MNHNS and CDR2 as SASEGT. V lost 6 bases, J lost 6 bases, and 21 bases lay in between.

This clone was seen repeatedly, ten times or more. The rearrangement joins TRBV12-3 or TRBV12-4 to TRBJ2-5; D is perhaps TRBD2 (6 bases). The CDR3 is 15 amino acids. The germline V and J ends were trimmed by 5 bases and 14 bases, with 27 bases remaining between them. DNA for the CDR3: TGTGCCAGCAGTATTCGGGACTCGAGTCTCCGCCACGCCTACTTC. It specifies CASSIRDSSLRHAYF.

V usage is TRBV6-1 and J usage is TRBJ2-3; D remains ambiguous. There are 15 residues in the CDR3. The ends were cut back, 3 bases at V and 2 bases at J, with 12 bases in the middle. Germline V gene data show CDR1 as MNHNS and CDR2 as SASEGT. CDR3 bases: TGTGCCAGCAGTGATTGGAGAACTAACACAGATACGCAGTATTTT. It yields the protein CASSDWRTNTDTQYF.

This clone was found many times. The rearrangement links TRBV12-3 or TRBV12-4 to TRBJ1-5, with D uncertain. Trimming stripped 7 bases from V and 2 bases from J, with 9 bases between. This CDR3 contains 13 residues. The CDR3 here is CASTHGGNQPQHF. The CDR3 DNA is TGTGCCAGCACCCATGGGGGCAATCAGCCCCAGCATTTT.

About this clone itself: The junction and the germline gene differ at one end; a read error may be behind it. J is TRBJ2-1 and V is TRBV19, with 9 bases identical to TRBD2. CDR1 and CDR2 from the germline V gene are LNHDA and SQIVND (reference sequence). This CDR3 spans 13 amino acids. The CDR3 sequence is CASITSGLAGVGF. As DNA, the CDR3 is TGTGCCAGTATTACCTCGGGACTAGCTGGAGTGGGATTC.

This clone was picked up many times. The V and J genes are TRBV12-3 or TRBV12-4 and TRBJ2-1; 11 nucleotides match TRBD1. J was trimmed by 3 bases and V by 2 bases; bases with no gene match: 3. The CDR3 length is 16 residues. CDR3 sequence reads: CASSLIGTGGYNEQFF. The CDR3 nucleotides are TGTGCCAGCAGTTTAATAGGGACAGGGGGCTACAATGAGCAGTTCTTC.

This clone has a count of ten or more. The chain links TRBV5-5 to TRBJ1-6; D is undetermined. There are 15 residues in the CDR3. Trimming took 0 bases from V and 5 from J, leaving 9 bases between them. Looked up from germline, CDR1 is SGHKS and CDR2 is YYEKEE (reference sequence). The CDR3 region is CASSLGLVNNSPLHF. The CDR3 DNA is TGTGCCAGCAGCTTGGGTCTCGTAAATAATTCACCCCTCCACTTT.

Worth noting for this clone: A junction boundary mismatches the germline segment, possibly from a read error. This same CDR3 is encoded by further DNA sequences in the sample. The rearrangement joins TRBV5-1 to TRBJ2-2, with D maybe TRBD2 (6 bases). The germline CDR1 and CDR2 sequences are SGHRS and YFSETQ. The CDR3 loop spans 15 amino acids. The CDR3 spells CASSLGGRNTGELFF. CDR3 in DNA: TGTGCCAGCAGCTTGGGGGGAAGGAACACCGGGGAGCTTTTTTTT. The whole variable domain, remainder taken from reference TRBV5-1 and TRBJ2-2, is KAGVTQTPRYLIKTRGQQVTLSCSPISGHRSVSWYQQTPGQGLQFLFEYFSETQRNKGNFPGRFSGRQFSNSRSEMNVSTLELGDSALYLCASSLGGRNTGELFFGEGSRLTVL.

This clone was recorded at least ten times. The gene calls are TRBV20-1 and TRBJ1-1; D remains unclear. The germline gives CDR1 DFQATT, CDR2 SNEGSKA (reference sequence). The CDR3 contains 14 residues. Trimming cost V 7 bases and J 0 bases, with 15 bases left between them. The CDR3 sequence is CSGLRWLLNTEAFF. The CDR3 DNA reads as TGCAGTGGGCTACGATGGCTCTTGAACACTGAAGCTTTCTTT.

This clone was observed many times. The rearrangement links TRBV28 to TRBJ2-1; 8 nucleotides line up with TRBD1. V dropped 5 bases and J dropped 4; count of bases not matched to a gene: 7. The CDR3 is 15 amino acids. CDR1 and CDR2 from the germline V gene are MDHEN and SYDVKM. This chain's CDR3 is CASSGGGQGYNEQFF. CDR3 nucleotides: TGTGCCAGCAGTGGTGGTGGACAGGGATACAATGAGCAGTTCTTC.

This clone appeared many times. This chain connects TRBV24-1 to TRBJ2-3; D perhaps matches TRBD1 (5 bases). The CDR3 loop spans 19 amino acids. Germline V CDR1 and CDR2: KGHDR, SFDVKD. The V end lost 3 bases, the J end lost 0 bases, and 21 bases lay between the germline ends. CDR3 protein: CATSDTGHYLTRSTDTQYF. CDR3 nucleotides: TGTGCCACCAGTGATACTGGACATTACTTGACACGGAGCACAGATACGCAGTATTTT.

This clone has a count of ten or more. V is TRBV25-1 and J is TRBJ1-1, with D tentatively TRBD1 (6 bases). The CDR3 extends over 12 amino acids. Germline V lookup: CDR1 MGHDK, CDR2 SYGVNS. Trimming pared 6 bases from V and 8 bases from J, leaving 13 bases between. In DNA form, the CDR3 reads TGTGCCAGCAGCGAAGGGGGGACCGAAGCTTTCTTT. Protein sequence: CASSEGGTEAFF.

This clone was seen many times. One base away lies a much larger clone, so this may be a sequencing read error. Other nucleotide sequences from this sample produce the same CDR3. The chain recombines TRBV6-1 with TRBJ1-1; TRBD1 might be the D (5 bases). With 7 bases removed from V and 6 bases from J, the gap between germline ends came to 15 bases. This CDR3 has 13 residues. Germline assignment: CDR1 MNHNS and CDR2 SASEGT. Here the CDR3 reads CASTPSGDAEAFF. Written as DNA, the CDR3 is TGTGCCAGCACACCGTCGGGGGACGCTGAAGCTTTCTTT.

This clone was seen at least ten times. A much more abundant neighbour one base away suggests this may be a read error. This chain uses TRBV28 with TRBJ2-2; 14 nucleotides match TRBD2. This CDR3 is 15 amino acids long. Germline assignment: CDR1 MDHEN and CDR2 SYDVKM. The CDR3 is CASESPGLAGDRLSF. The CDR3 bases are TGTGCCAGCGAGTCGCCGGGACTAGCGGGAGATAGACTGTCTTTT.

This clone has at least ten counts. The sample contains more than one DNA sequence encoding this CDR3. The chain couples TRBV5-4 to TRBJ2-7; maybe TRBD2 (5 bases). CDR3 length: 14 residues. Trimming removed 0 bases at V and 2 bases at J, with 9 bases between. The germline V gene has CDR1 SGHNT and CDR2 YYREEE (reference sequence). CDR3 in DNA: TGTGCCAGCAGCTTGGATCAAGCGGCCTACGAGCAGTACTTC. Translated, it gives CASSLDQAAYEQYF.

This clone was detected many times. This chain joins TRBV12-3 or TRBV12-4 and TRBJ2-1; TRBD2 matches 8 bases. Losses at the gene ends were 6 bases for V and 6 bases for J; bases not matched to a gene: 7. The CDR3 has 14 amino acids. CDR3 in amino acids: CASSVGTRTNEQFF. The CDR3 bases are TGTGCCAGCAGCGTCGGGACTAGGACCAATGAGCAGTTCTTC.

Ten or more counts support this clone. The chain links TRBV29-1 to TRBJ2-3, with 8 bases lining up with TRBD2. This CDR3 contains 15 residues. V lost 0 bases, J lost 0 bases, and 2 bases stayed unmatched. Germline CDR1 and CDR2: SQVTM and ANQGSEA. The CDR3 sequence is CSVEDPSGSTDTQYF. The DNA for the CDR3 is TGCAGCGTTGAAGATCCTAGCGGGAGCACAGATACGCAGTATTTT.

Ten or more counts support this clone. It may be a read error: a sequence one base away is much more abundant. The sample has other DNA sequences that encode this CDR3 too. This rearrangement joins TRBV20-1 to TRBJ2-1, with 14 nucleotides matching TRBD2. Germline trimming cut 6 bases from V and 9 bases from J; bases unmatched to any gene: 10. The germline gives CDR1 DFQATT, CDR2 SNEGSKA (reference sequence). The CDR3 is made up of 15 amino acids. The CDR3 loop is CSAQTGTSGRGEQFF. Here the CDR3 DNA reads TGCAGTGCGCAAACCGGGACTAGCGGGAGAGGTGAGCAGTTCTTC.